The rows below give T cell receptor beta chains drawn from one sample of a study of T cells after posttransplantation cyclophosphamide. Some clones are missing from TCRdb's copy, which holds only in-frame ones; the method was immunoSEQ multiplex PCR. The sample was found to contain approximately 27,000 clones, and every one recurs. Sequenced material: PBMCs. These receptors were taken from a middle-aged man in good health, CMV-negative, and a related stem cell transplant donor. The conserved cysteine and the conserved F or W are not part of the CDR3 here.

v_gene: TRBV1
j_gene: TRBJ1-5
len: 14
CDR3aa: TSSPPLGQGKEPQH

v_gene: TRBV30
j_gene: TRBJ1-6
len: 12
CDR3aa: AWSVQGTGRALH

v_gene: TRBV7-9
j_gene: TRBJ2-7
len: 13
CDR3aa: ASSLLGAPSYEQY

v_gene: TRBV27
j_gene: TRBJ2-1
len: 17
CDR3aa: ASTRRAAGTSEWDNEQF

v_gene: TRBV12-5
j_gene: TRBJ1-1
len: 11
CDR3aa: ASGITGGGEAF

v_gene: TRBV6-1
j_gene: TRBJ1-6
len: 13
CDR3aa: ASSEGTGGNSPLH

v_gene: TRBV30
j_gene: TRBJ2-7
len: 10
CDR3aa: ARSRQGHEQY

v_gene: TRBV11-3
j_gene: TRBJ2-7
len: 13
CDR3aa: ASSPGLAGAHEQY

v_gene: TRBV11-2
j_gene: TRBJ2-7
len: 12
CDR3aa: ASSLGLDAYEQY

v_gene: TRBV5-1
j_gene: TRBJ2-1
len: 13
CDR3aa: ASSNRDRDNNEQF

v_gene: TRBV18
j_gene: TRBJ2-5
len: 15
CDR3aa: ASSPFSAGSLQETQY

v_gene: TRBV5-1
j_gene: TRBJ1-6
len: 14
CDR3aa: ASSPFGQAANSPLH

v_gene: TRBV5-1
j_gene: TRBJ2-2
len: 14
CDR3aa: ASSLVAGQGTGELF

v_gene: TRBV20-1
j_gene: TRBJ1-2
len: 8
CDR3aa: SASYYGYT

v_gene: TRBV11-2
j_gene: TRBJ2-1
len: 14
CDR3aa: ASSLEFGGRADEQF

v_gene: TRBV30
j_gene: TRBJ2-5
len: 11
CDR3aa: AWGRGNQETQY

v_gene: TRBV6-6
j_gene: TRBJ2-7
len: 10
CDR3aa: ASSTDSYEQY

v_gene: TRBV6-4
j_gene: TRBJ2-2
len: 15
CDR3aa: ASSAGTSGRPTGELF

v_gene: TRBV30
j_gene: TRBJ2-7
len: 11
CDR3aa: AWRGHGSYEQY

v_gene: TRBV18
j_gene: TRBJ1-1
len: 10
CDR3aa: ASSPERTEAF

v_gene: TRBV11-2
j_gene: TRBJ2-4
len: 16
CDR3aa: ASSLEEGRLIAKNIQY

v_gene: TRBV7-6
j_gene: TRBJ1-2
len: 11
CDR3aa: ASSDLGGRGYT

v_gene: TRBV19
j_gene: TRBJ2-6
len: 12
CDR3aa: ASMEVVGANVLT

v_gene: TRBV29-1
j_gene: TRBJ1-4
len: 10
CDR3aa: SAMEGDSKLF

v_gene: TRBV5-1
j_gene: TRBJ2-2
len: 15
CDR3aa: ASSLLTSGGPNGELF

v_gene: TRBV5-6
j_gene: TRBJ2-3
len: 13
CDR3aa: ASSLTLGPTDTQY

v_gene: TRBV18
j_gene: TRBJ2-7
len: 13
CDR3aa: ASSPPGSTAHEQY

v_gene: TRBV7-8
j_gene: TRBJ2-3
len: 11
CDR3aa: ASRGAYTDTQY

v_gene: TRBV11-2
j_gene: TRBJ2-1
len: 13
CDR3aa: ASSFMGAPYNEQF

v_gene: TRBV6-1
j_gene: TRBJ2-1
len: 12
CDR3aa: ASSWDRVNNEQF

v_gene: TRBV28
j_gene: TRBJ2-5
len: 14
CDR3aa: ASSLLAGAWQETQY

v_gene: TRBV7-9
j_gene: TRBJ2-1
len: 10
CDR3aa: ASSPSNNEQF

v_gene: TRBV7-9
j_gene: TRBJ2-5
len: 11
CDR3aa: ASSLISRETQY

v_gene: TRBV2
j_gene: TRBJ2-1
len: 21
CDR3aa: ASSEPKTSTTSGGGASYNEQF

v_gene: TRBV28
j_gene: TRBJ1-5
len: 13
CDR3aa: ASSLQGVGGQPQH

v_gene: TRBV12-5
j_gene: TRBJ1-1
len: 11
CDR3aa: ASGPDRVIEAF

v_gene: TRBV10-3
j_gene: TRBJ1-6
len: 13
CDR3aa: AISHGTGDNSPLH

v_gene: TRBV5-8
j_gene: TRBJ1-6
len: 12
CDR3aa: ASSLVSGNSPLH

v_gene: TRBV6-5
j_gene: TRBJ2-3
len: 11
CDR3aa: ASSLSGTDTQY

v_gene: TRBV25-1
j_gene: TRBJ2-2
len: 10
CDR3aa: ASTTSVGELF

v_gene: TRBV5-1
j_gene: TRBJ2-1
len: 14
CDR3aa: ASSTWAGSDYNEQF

v_gene: TRBV14
j_gene: TRBJ2-2
len: 14
CDR3aa: ASSQYGRGAGGELF

v_gene: TRBV18
j_gene: TRBJ1-2
len: 14
CDR3aa: ASSPAGAQANYGYT

v_gene: TRBV5-1
j_gene: TRBJ1-3
len: 13
CDR3aa: ASSLDNYMGNTIY

v_gene: TRBV19
j_gene: TRBJ1-5
len: 15
CDR3aa: ASSSSGQSGHDQPQH

v_gene: TRBV5-6
j_gene: TRBJ2-4
len: 14
CDR3aa: ASSFGQGRTKNIQY

v_gene: TRBV27
j_gene: TRBJ1-4
len: 14
CDR3aa: ASSPTTGVGVEKLF

v_gene: TRBV5-6
j_gene: TRBJ2-7
len: 12
CDR3aa: ASSDGPGGGEQY

v_gene: TRBV6-1
j_gene: TRBJ1-5
len: 15
CDR3aa: ASSEGLGSYSNQPQH

v_gene: TRBV6-1
j_gene: TRBJ2-7
len: 13
CDR3aa: ASRRSGEGSYEQY

v_gene: TRBV6-1
j_gene: TRBJ1-2
len: 12
CDR3aa: ASSEGGRNYGYT

v_gene: TRBV14
j_gene: TRBJ2-3
len: 12
CDR3aa: ASSQDRRASLKY

v_gene: TRBV7-9
j_gene: TRBJ1-6
len: 13
CDR3aa: ASSLGALGGSPLN

v_gene: TRBV2
j_gene: TRBJ2-5
len: 11
CDR3aa: ASSPDLGETQY

v_gene: TRBV4-2
j_gene: TRBJ1-2
len: 13
CDR3aa: ASSQDRGTAYGYT